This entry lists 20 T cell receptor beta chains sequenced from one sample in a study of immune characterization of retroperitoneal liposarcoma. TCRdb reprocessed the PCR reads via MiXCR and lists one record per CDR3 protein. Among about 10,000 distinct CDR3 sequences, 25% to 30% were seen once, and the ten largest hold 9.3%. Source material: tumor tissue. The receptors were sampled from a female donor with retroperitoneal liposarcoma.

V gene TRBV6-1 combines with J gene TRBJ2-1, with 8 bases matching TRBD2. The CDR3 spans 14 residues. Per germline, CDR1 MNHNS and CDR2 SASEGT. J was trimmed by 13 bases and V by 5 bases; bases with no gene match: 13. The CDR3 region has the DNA TGTGCCAGCAGTCGCCCCGGGGGGGCAGAGACCCAGTTCTTC. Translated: CASSRPGGAETQFF.

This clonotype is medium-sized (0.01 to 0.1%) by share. DNA for the CDR3: TGTGCCAGCAGCTTAAGCGTGGAAACGGGGGGGGTCCAGTTCTTC. It translates to CASSLSVETGGVQFF. The rearrangement uses TRBV7-8 and TRBJ2-1; 8 bases line up with TRBD2. Germline V gene data show CDR1 as SGHVS and CDR2 as FQNEAQ. The CDR3 sequence is 15 residues long. Unmatched junction bases numbered 13, after V lost 2 bases and J lost 13 bases.

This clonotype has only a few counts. CDR3 DNA sequence: TGTGCCAGCAGCCCCCGGGGAGGGGGAACCGGGGAGCTGTTTTTT. Amino acid sequence: CASSPRGGGTGELFF. The V call is TRBV6-1, the J call TRBJ2-2; perhaps TRBD2 as D (7 bases). CDR3 length: 15 residues. Germline values: CDR1 MNHNS, CDR2 SASEGT. Trimming took off 6 bases at V and 5 bases at J, with 16 bases between the two ends.

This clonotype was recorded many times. CDR3 loop: CASRLIGTDNEQFF. As DNA, the CDR3 is TGTGCCAGCAGACTCATCGGGACTGACAATGAGCAGTTCTTC. The J gene is TRBJ2-1, the V gene TRBV6-1; D possibly corresponds to TRBD2 (6 bases). Germline-derived CDR1 and CDR2 are MNHNS and SASEGT. This CDR3 comprises 14 residues. The V gene lost 6 bases and the J gene lost 5 bases, with 14 bases spanning the gap.

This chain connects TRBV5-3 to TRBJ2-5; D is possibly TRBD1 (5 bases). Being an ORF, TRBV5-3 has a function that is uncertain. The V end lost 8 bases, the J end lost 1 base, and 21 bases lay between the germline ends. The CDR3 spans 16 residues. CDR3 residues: CASSPAPQGSQETQYF. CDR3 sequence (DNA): TGTGCCAGCAGCCCAGCCCCCCAGGGCTCCCAAGAGACCCAGTACTTC.

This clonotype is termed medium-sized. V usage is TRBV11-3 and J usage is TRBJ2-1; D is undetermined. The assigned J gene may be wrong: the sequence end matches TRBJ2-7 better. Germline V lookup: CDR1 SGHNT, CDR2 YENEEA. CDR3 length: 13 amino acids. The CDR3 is CASSPTVRNEQYF. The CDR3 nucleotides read TGTGCCAGCAGCCCAACTGTCAGGAATGAGCAGTACTTC.

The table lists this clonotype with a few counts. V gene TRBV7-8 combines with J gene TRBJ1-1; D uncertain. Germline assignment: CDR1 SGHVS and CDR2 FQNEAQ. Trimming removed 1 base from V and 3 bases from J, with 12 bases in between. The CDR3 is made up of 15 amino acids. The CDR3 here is CASSLGSRLYTEAFF. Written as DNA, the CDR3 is TGTGCCAGCAGCTTAGGTTCCAGATTGTACACTGAAGCTTTCTTT.

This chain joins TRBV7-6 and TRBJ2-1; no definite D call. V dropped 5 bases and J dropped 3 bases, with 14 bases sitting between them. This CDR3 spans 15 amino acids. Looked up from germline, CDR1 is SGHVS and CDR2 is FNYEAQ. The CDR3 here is CASSLGSRNYNEQFF. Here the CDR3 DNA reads TGTGCCAGCAGCCTCGGCTCTAGAAACTACAATGAGCAGTTCTTC.

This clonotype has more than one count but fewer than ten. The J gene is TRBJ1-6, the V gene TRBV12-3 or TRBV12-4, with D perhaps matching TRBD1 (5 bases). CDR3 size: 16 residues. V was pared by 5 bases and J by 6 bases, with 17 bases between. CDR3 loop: CASSLRLGDLNSPLHF. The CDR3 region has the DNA TGTGCCAGCAGTCTTCGTTTGGGGGACCTTAATTCACCCCTCCACTTT.

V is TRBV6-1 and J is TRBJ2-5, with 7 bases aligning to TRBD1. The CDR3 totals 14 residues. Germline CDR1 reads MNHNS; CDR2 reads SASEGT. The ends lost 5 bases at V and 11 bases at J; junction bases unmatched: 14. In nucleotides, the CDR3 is TGTGCCAGCAGTCTACAGGGGCGCGACGATGAGCAGTACTTC. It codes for CASSLQGRDDEQYF.

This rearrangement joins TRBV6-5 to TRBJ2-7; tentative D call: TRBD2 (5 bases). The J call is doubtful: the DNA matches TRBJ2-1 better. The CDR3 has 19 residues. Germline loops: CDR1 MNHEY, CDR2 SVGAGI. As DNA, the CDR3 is TGTGCCAGCAGTTATGGGCGGGTTCTGGGCGGGCGAGAATACAATGAGCAGTTCTTC. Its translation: CASSYGRVLGGREYNEQFF.

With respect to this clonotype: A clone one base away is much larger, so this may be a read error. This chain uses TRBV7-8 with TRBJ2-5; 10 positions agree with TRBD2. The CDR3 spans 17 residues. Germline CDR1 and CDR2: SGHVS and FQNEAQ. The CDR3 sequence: CANSLDPSGSLLETQYF. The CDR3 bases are TGTGCCAACAGCTTAGATCCTAGCGGGAGCCTACTAGAGACCCAGTACTTC.

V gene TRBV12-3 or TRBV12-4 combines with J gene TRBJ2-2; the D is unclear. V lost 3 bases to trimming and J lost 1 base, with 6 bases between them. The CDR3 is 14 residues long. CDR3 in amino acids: CASSLRQNTGELFF. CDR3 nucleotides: TGTGCCAGCAGTTTGCGACAGAACACCGGGGAGCTGTTTTTT.

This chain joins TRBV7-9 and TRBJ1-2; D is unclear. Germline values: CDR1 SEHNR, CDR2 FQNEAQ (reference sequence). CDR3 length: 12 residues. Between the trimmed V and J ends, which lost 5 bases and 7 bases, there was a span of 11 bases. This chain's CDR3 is CASSAALGGYTF. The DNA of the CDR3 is TGTGCCAGCAGCGCGGCTCTCGGTGGCTACACCTTC.

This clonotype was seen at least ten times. The CDR3 DNA is TGTGCCAGCAGCTTAGCGGCTAGCGGGGGGATCTACGAGCAGTTCTTC. Translating gives CASSLAASGGIYEQFF. This sequence joins TRBV7-8 and TRBJ2-1; the match to TRBD2 covers 11 bases. Germline V gene data show CDR1 as SGHVS and CDR2 as FQNEAQ. The CDR3 has 16 residues. With 0 bases clipped from V and 10 bases from J, the junction kept 8 bases outside the gene matches. Drawing the rest from reference TRBV7-8 and TRBJ2-1, the complete variable domain is GAGVSQSPRYKVAKRGQDVALRCDPISGHVSLFWYQQALGQGPEFLTYFQNEAQLDKSGLPSDRFFAERPEGSVSTLKIQRTQQEDSAVYLCASSLAASGGIYEQFFGPGTRLTVL.

The CDR3, as DNA: TGTGCCAGCAATATGGCGGGAGGGCAAATGACGCAGTACTTC. It codes for CASNMAGGQMTQYF. The chain carries TRBV7-6 and TRBJ2-5, with 9 bases lining up with TRBD2. V shed 7 bases, J shed 11 bases, and the junction held 14 bases outside the gene matches. This CDR3 is 14 amino acids long. Germline CDR1 and CDR2: SGHVS and FNYEAQ.

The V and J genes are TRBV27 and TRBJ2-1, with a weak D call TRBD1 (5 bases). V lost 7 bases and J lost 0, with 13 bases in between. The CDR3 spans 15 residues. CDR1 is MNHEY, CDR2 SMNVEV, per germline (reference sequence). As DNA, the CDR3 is TGTGCCAGCAAACAGGTTATGGGCTCCTACAATGAGCAGTTCTTC. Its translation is CASKQVMGSYNEQFF.

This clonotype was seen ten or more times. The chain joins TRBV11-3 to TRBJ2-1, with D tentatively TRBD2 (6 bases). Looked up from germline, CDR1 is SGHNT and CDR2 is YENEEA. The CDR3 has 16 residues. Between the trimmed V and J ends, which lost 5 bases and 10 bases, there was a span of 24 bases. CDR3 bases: TGTGCCAGCAGCCCAGGCGGGGCTCAGAGCTCCTACGAGCAGTTCTTC. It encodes CASSPGGAQSSYEQFF. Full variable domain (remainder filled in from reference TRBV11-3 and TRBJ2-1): EAGVVQSPRYKIIEKKQPVAFWCNPISGHNTLYWYLQNLGQGPELLIRYENEEAVDDSQLPKDRFSAERLKGVDSTLKIQPAELGDSAVYLCASSPGGAQSSYEQFFGPGTRLTVL.

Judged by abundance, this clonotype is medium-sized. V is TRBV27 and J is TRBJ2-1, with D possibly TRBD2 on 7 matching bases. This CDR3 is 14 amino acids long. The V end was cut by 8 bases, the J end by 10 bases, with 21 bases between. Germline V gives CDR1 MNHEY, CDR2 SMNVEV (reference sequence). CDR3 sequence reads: CASLEKAGAYEQFF. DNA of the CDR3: TGTGCCAGCCTTGAAAAGGCGGGGGCCTACGAGCAGTTCTTC.

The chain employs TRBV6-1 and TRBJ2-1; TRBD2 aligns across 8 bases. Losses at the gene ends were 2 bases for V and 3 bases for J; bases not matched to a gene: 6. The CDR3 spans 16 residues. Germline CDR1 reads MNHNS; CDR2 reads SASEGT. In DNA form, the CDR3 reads TGTGCCAGCAGTGAATTTGGACTAGCAAACTACAATGAGCAGTTCTTC. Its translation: CASSEFGLANYNEQFF.